Sequencing of this T cell receptor beta chain was carried out in a study of T cells in localized non-small cell lung cancer. In its sample, this clone is large. The sample carries other DNA sequences with the same CDR3. CDR1 is SGHNT, CDR2 YENEEA, per germline. The CDR3 covers 15 residues. Trimming cost V 2 bases and J 3 bases; bases outside gene matches: 6. Sequencing was performed with immunoSEQ multiplex PCR; in TCRdb, only in-frame clones are kept and a portion is missing. The table records 2,000 to 2,500 clones, approximately 25% of them present only once. This sequence originates from a female donor with stage II lung adenocarcinoma. The sequences come from normal lung tissue next to the tumor, collected before any cancer treatment. The chain carries TRBV11-3 and TRBJ2-7; TRBD2 aligns across 8 bases. The CDR3 DNA reads TGTGCCAGCAGCTTATCGGGAGGGGGGGTCTACGAGCAGTACTTC. Its translation is CASSLSGGGVYEQYF.